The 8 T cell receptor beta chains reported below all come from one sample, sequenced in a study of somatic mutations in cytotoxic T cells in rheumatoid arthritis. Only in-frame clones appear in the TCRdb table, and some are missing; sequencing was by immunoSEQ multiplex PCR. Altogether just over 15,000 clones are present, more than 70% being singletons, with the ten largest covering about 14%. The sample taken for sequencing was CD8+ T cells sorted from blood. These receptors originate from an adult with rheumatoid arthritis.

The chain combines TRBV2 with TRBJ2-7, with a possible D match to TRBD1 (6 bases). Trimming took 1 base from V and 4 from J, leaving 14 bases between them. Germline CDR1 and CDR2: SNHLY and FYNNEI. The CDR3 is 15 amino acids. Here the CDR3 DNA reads TGTGCCAGCAGTGAAGAGCCAGGGGCGTGGTACGAGCAGTACTTC. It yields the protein CASSEEPGAWYEQYF. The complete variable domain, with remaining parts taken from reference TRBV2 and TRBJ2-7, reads EPEVTQTPSHQVTQMGQEVILRCVPISNHLYFYWYRQILGQKVEFLVSFYNNEISEKSEIFDDQFSVERPDGSNFTLKIRSTKLEDSAMYFCASSEEPGAWYEQYFGPGTRLTVT.

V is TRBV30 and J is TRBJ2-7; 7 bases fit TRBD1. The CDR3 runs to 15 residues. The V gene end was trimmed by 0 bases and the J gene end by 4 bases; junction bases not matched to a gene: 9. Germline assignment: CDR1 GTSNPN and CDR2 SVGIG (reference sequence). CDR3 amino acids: CAWSVGTARSYEQYF. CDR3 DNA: TGTGCCTGGAGTGTTGGGACAGCCCGATCGTACGAGCAGTACTTC.

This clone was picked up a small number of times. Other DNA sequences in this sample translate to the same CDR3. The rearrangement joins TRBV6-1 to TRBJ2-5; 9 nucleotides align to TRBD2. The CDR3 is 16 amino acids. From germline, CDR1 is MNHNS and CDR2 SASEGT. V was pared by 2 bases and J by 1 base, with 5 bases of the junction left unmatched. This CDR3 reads CASSELAGGPQETQYF. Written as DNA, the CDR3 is TGTGCCAGCAGTGAACTCGCGGGGGGGCCCCAAGAGACCCAGTACTTC.

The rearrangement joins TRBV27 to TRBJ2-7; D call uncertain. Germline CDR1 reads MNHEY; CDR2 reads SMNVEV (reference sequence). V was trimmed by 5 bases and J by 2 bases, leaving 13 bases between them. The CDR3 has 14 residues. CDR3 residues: CASSEWTPPYEQYF. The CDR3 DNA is TGTGCCAGCAGTGAATGGACGCCACCCTACGAGCAGTACTTC.

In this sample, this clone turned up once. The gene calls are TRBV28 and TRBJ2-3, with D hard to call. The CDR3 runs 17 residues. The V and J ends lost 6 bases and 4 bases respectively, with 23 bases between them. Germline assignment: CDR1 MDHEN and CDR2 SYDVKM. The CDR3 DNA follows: TGTGCCAGCAGAGACCGGGTCCATCGCAAGTTCCCAGATACGCAGTATTTT. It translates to CASRDRVHRKFPDTQYF.

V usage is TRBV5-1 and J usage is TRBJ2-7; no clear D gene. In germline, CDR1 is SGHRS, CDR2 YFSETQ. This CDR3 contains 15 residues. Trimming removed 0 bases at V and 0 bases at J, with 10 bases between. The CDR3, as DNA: TGCGCCAGCAGCTTGGACCGCCCGAACTCCTACGAGCAGTACTTC. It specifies CASSLDRPNSYEQYF.

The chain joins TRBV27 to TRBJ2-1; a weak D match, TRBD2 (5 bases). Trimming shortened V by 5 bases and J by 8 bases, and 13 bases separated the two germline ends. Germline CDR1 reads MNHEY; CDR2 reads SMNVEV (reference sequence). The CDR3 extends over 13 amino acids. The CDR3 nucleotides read TGTGCCAGCAGTCCTCTGGGAGAGGATGAGCAGTTCTTC. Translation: CASSPLGEDEQFF.

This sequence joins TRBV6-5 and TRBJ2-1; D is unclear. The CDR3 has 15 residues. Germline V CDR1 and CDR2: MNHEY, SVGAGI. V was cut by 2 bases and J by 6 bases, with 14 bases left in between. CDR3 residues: CASSYGAGAINEQFF. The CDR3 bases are TGTGCCAGCAGTTACGGTGCAGGAGCGATCAATGAGCAGTTCTTC.